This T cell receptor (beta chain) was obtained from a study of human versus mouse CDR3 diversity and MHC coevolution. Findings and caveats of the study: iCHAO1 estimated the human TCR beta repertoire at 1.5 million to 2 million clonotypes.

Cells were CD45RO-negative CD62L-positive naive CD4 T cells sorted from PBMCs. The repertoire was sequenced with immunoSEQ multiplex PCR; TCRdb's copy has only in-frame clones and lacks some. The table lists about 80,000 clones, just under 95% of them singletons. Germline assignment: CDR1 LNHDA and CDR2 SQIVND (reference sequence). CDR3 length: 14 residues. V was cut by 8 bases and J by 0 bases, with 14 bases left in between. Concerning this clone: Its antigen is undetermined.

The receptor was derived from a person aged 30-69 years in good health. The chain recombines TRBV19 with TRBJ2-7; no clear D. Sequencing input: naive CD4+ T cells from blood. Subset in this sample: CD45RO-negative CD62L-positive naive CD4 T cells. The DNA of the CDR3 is TGTGCCAGTGCTGGGTCTGGGCCCTCCTACGAGCAGTACTTC. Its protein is CASAGSGPSYEQYF.